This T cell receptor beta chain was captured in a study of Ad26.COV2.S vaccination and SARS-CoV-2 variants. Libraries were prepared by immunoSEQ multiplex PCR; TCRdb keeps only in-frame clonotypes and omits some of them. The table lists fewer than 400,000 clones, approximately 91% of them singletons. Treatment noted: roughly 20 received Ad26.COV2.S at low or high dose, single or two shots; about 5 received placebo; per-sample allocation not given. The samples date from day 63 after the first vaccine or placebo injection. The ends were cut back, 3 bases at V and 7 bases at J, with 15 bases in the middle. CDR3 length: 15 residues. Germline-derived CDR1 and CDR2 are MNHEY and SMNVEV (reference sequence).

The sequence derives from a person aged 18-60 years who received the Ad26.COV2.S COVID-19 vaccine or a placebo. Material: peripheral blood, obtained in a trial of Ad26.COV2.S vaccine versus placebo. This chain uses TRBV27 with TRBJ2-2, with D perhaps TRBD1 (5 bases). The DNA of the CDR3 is TGTGCCAGCAGTTTTTTTGCGACAGTTGGCGGGGAGCTGTTTTTT. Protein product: CASSFFATVGGELFF.